This TCR beta chain comes out of a study of shared clonotypes between healthy human individuals. General study findings and limits: Although depth was large, rarefaction showed that sequencing of the sorted subsets was incomplete.

Concerning this clone: Its antigen is not known.

TCRdb's copy holds only in-frame clones and misses some; the assay was immunoSEQ multiplex PCR. In the table there are approximately 2.5 million clones, roughly 93% of which are singletons. The CDR3 totals 14 residues. Germline assignment: CDR1 SGHRS and CDR2 YFSETQ. The V end was cut by 6 bases, the J end by 2 bases, with 13 bases between. The chain joins TRBV5-1 to TRBJ2-3; D call uncertain. Sequenced: naive CD4+ T cells from PBMCs. Subset described: CD45RA+ positively selected. This TCR was recovered from a man aged 18 to 29 in good health. Some clones in this sample may be carry-over from other donors' samples. For the CDR3, the DNA is TGCGCCAGCAAGGGTCAAGGTCCCACAGATACGCAGTATTTT. It is translated as CASKGQGPTDTQYF.